Described below is a single T cell receptor beta chain sequence and its context. It has no known antigen specificity. From each donor, a roughly 2.5 ml peripheral blood sample was collected into PAXgene tubes and stored at -80 degrees C. Total RNA was isolated from whole blood with the PAXgene blood miRNA kit on an automated QIAcube, without T cell sorting. Peripheral blood from monozygotic twin pairs concordant or discordant for inflammatory bowel disease was subjected to deep TCRalpha and TCRbeta repertoire profiling with unique molecular barcoding. For every twin pair, smoking habits were documented, and each individual was categorised as a current, former or never smoker. This sample is part of a study of monozygotic twins with inflammatory bowel disease (dated by TCRdb to between 2019 and 2020). About the investigation overall: A total of roughly 28 monozygotic twin pairs were included in the full study, comprising nine German pairs (four IBD-concordant, five IBD-discordant) and 19 IBD-discordant Danish pairs. The search for disease-associated traits relied mainly on comparing IBD patients with their genetically identical healthy co-twins within discordant pairs. Each individual had, on average, about 151 000 unique TCRalpha sequences and 181 000 unique TCRbeta sequences available for analysis. Points the paper makes about the study in general: No single strong signal or clonotype linked to IBD turned up in the results, so the idea that one exists was not supported. The analysis was unable to tell apart different T cell subtypes. Because patients were on differing immunosuppressive treatments, the repertoires may have picked up extra background noise and inter-individual variability. A decrease in TCRbeta repertoire diversity, as measured by inverse Simpson index, was observed in IBD patients compared with their healthy co-twins. Compared with healthy twins, IBD patients had fewer clonotypes in common with other individuals, a difference most pronounced in patients showing signs of disease activity. Concordant and discordant twins showed no difference in repertoire similarity, possibly because of limited statistical power.

The cysteine opens and the phenylalanine closes a CDR3 of 14 amino acids. The DNA is unrecorded. As encoded in the germline V gene (reference sequence), CDR1 is MNHEY while CDR2 is SMNVEV. The method behind the library was 5' RACE. The input for every TCR library was roughly 3.5 ug of total RNA. For each sample, cDNA synthesis with SMARTScribe reverse transcriptase was split into eight separate reactions. During cDNA synthesis, template switching was used to introduce unique molecular identifiers that contained a 6-nucleotide sample barcode. Two nested PCRs of about 15 and 9 cycles amplified the TCRalpha and TCRbeta cDNA, and bead purification followed each PCR. Before amplification, the cDNA was both treated with uracil DNA-glycosylase and purified with the QIAquick PCR purification kit. The second PCR was the step at which Illumina TruSeq-compatible adapters and sample-specific barcodes were added. Library quality and concentration were checked on TapeStation and Qubit, and libraries were pooled at around 4.7 ng each. Sequencing of the pooled libraries was done on an Illumina HiSeq2500 single-index Rapid Run using custom sequencing primers and 2 x 100 bp reads. Per the original workflow: MiGEC version 1.2.6 was used for UMI-based consensus assembly to correct PCR and sequencing errors. MiXCR version 2.1.1 was used to carry out V(D)J alignment, clonotype assembly and CDR3 extraction. Normalisation of gene usage, clonotype sharing and MAIT/NKT TCR abundance was achieved by analysing the top 1000, 10 000 and 20 000 clonotypes per sample. Diversity was computed as the inverse Simpson index with the vegan R package after downsampling to 27 000 UMIs. Paired Mann-Whitney U tests were applied to discordant twin pairs, and Benjamini-Hochberg correction was used for multiple testing. After the reads were reprocessed by TCRdb, one entry was made per CDR3 protein sequence, with no DNA. These V and J calls are TCRdb output, not the study's own analysis. The sample's table covers a few hundred thousand distinct CDR3 sequences. The ten top clones hold over 5.5% of the sample.

The V and J segments used are TRBV27 and TRBJ1-6; the TCRdb call, TRBD1, lacks DNA for checking. This clonotype was obtained from a human donor with ulcerative colitis or Crohn's disease, or a healthy co-twin of an affected twin (not recorded which). Material for sequencing was blood. The CDR3 protein is CASSWTGSASPLHF.